This T cell receptor beta chain was recovered during a study of T cell changes during pregnancy in multiple sclerosis. The protocol was immunoSEQ multiplex PCR, while the TCRdb copy is restricted to in-frame clones and leaves out a portion. The table includes over 45,000 clones, 70% to 90% detected once. The V and J ends lost 5 bases and 7 bases, in that order; junction bases with no gene match: 2. The CDR3 spans 12 residues. Per germline, CDR1 SEHNR and CDR2 FQNEAQ (reference sequence). The chain combines TRBV7-9 with TRBJ2-1, with 7 bases fitting TRBD2. The sequenced sample was CD4+ T cells from peripheral blood mononuclear cells, obtained in the first trimester of pregnancy. The TCR was taken from a female donor with multiple sclerosis, enrolled in a pregnancy study. CDR3 sequence (DNA): TGTGCCAGCAGCGCCGGGGGGAATGAGCAGTTCTTC. Translating it yields CASSAGGNEQFF.